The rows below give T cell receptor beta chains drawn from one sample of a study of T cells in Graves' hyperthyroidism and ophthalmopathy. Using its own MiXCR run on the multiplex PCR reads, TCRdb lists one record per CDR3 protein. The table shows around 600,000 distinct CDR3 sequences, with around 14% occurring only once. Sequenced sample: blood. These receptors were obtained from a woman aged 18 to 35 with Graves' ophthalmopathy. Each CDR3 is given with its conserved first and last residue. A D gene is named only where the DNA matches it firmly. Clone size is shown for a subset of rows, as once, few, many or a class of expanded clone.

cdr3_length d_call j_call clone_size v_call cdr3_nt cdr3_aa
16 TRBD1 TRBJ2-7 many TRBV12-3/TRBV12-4 TGTGCCAGCAGTTTTGTTTCCGGGACAGGGGCATACGAGCAGTACTTC CASSFVSGTGAYEQYF
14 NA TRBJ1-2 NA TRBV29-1 TGCAGCGTCGCGTCGATGACAGGCTCAAGGGGCTACACCTTC CSVASMTGSRGYTF
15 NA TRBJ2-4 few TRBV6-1 TGTGCCAGCCACAATACGGGATTAGCCAAAAACATTCAGTACTTC CASHNTGLAKNIQYF
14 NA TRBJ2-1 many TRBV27 TGTGCCAGTGTGGCCGCCCTGGGCTACAATGAGCAGTTCTTC CASVAALGYNEQFF
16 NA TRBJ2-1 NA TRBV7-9 TGTGCCAGCAGCCAGACAGGTCGAAGCTCCTACAATGAGCAGTTCTTC CASSQTGRSSYNEQFF
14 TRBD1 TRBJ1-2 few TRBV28 TGTGCCAGCAGTCCGGGACAGATTAACTATGGCTACACCTTC CASSPGQINYGYTF
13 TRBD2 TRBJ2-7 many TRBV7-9 TGTGCCAGCAGGGCGGGACTAGAACACGAGCAGTACTTC CASRAGLEHEQYF
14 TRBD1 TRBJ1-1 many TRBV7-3 TGTGCCAGCAGCAACAGGGGGGGGGACACTGAAGCTTTCTTT CASSNRGGDTEAFF
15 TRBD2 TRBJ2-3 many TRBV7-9 TGTGCCAGCAGCGCAGCGGGAGCAGGCACAGATACGCAGTATTTT CASSAAGAGTDTQYF
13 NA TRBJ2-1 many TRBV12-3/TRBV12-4 TGTGCCAGCAGTCTCGCGGTATTTAATGAGCAGTTCTTC CASSLAVFNEQFF
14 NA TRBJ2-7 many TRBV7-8 TGTGCCAGCTCCCGGGAGCCCAGCTCGGGCGAGCAGTACTTC CASSREPSSGEQYF
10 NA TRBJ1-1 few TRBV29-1 TGCAGCCTAGTCAGGGGAGGGGTCTTCTTT CSLVRGGVFF
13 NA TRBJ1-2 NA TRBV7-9 TGTGCCAGCAGCTTATTTTCAGGGGATGGCTACACCTTC CASSLFSGDGYTF
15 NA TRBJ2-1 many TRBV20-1 TGCAGTGCTAGAGTACGCGGAGCCTCCTACAATGAGCAGTTCTTC CSARVRGASYNEQFF
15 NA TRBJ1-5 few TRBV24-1 TGTGCCACCAGTGACAGCCAGGGATACGGTCAGCCCCAGCATTTT CATSDSQGYGQPQHF
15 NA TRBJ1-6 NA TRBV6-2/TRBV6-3 TGTGCCAGCAGTTTTGGACAGCCCTATAATTCACCCCTCCACTTT CASSFGQPYNSPLHF
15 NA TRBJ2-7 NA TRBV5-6 TGTGCCAGCAGCTTGGGTAGCCGGCAGCCCTACGAGCAGTACTTC CASSLGSRQPYEQYF
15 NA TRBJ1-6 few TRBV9 TGTGCCAGCAGCGTAGAGGTAGGGATGCTGTCACCCCTCCACTTT CASSVEVGMLSPLHF
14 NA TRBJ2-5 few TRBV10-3 TGTGCCATCAGTGAGTCGGTCGGTAAAGAGACCCAGTACTTC CAISESVGKETQYF
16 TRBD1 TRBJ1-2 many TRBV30 TGTGCCTGGAGCGCAGTCGGGGGACAGGGGGACTATGGCTACACCTTC CAWSAVGGQGDYGYTF
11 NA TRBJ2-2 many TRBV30 TGTGCCTGGTTCTGGGCCGGGGAGCTGTTTTTT CAWFWAGELFF
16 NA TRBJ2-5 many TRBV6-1 TGTGCCAGCAGACACGTTAGGGGGGACCTCCAAGAGACCCAGTACTTC CASRHVRGDLQETQYF
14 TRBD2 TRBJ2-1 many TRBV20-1 TGCAGTGCTAGAGCGACGGGAGGATGGAATGAGCAGTTCTTC CSARATGGWNEQFF
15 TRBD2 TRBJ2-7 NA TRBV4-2 TGTGCCAGCAGCCAAGTGGGGACTAGCTGGTACGAGCAGTACTTC CASSQVGTSWYEQYF
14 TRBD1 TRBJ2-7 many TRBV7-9 TGTGCCAGCAGCTCCCTGGGACAGGATCGCGAGCAGTACTTC CASSSLGQDREQYF
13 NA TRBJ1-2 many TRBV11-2 TGTGCCAGCAGCCCCAGGAATAACTATGGCTACACCTTC CASSPRNNYGYTF